Reported below is one TCR beta chain. Its cognate antigen is unknown. The record originates from a study of OX40 agonist ivuxolimab in advanced cancers. For the study at large: Partial responses were recorded for three patients, including one with hepatocellular carcinoma and two with cutaneous melanoma. Overall study findings and caveats: The study found among the lowest clonal expansion in partial responders at 0.1-3.0 mg/kg. Clonal expansion by week 6 occurred in CD4+ and CD8+ blood T cells (at 0.1 to 3.0 mg/kg).

Trimming at V came to 4 bases and at J to 2 bases, leaving 6 bases not matched to a gene. There are 15 residues in the CDR3. Germline loops: CDR1 SGHVS, CDR2 FQNEAQ. The assay was immunoSEQ multiplex PCR, and TCRdb's table has in-frame clones only and misses some. The sample has around 80,000 clones, under 90% seen once. This chain joins TRBV7-8 and TRBJ2-3, with 7 bases aligning to TRBD2. This receptor was obtained from an adult with an advanced solid tumor such as melanoma, head and neck, liver or kidney cancer. The sequencing used CD4+ or CD8+ T cells sorted from blood, collected in a trial of the OX40 agonist ivuxolimab. The CDR3 protein is CASSYVAGPTDTQYF. As DNA, the CDR3 is TGTGCCAGCAGCTACGTAGCGGGTCCCACAGATACGCAGTATTTT.